These 19 T cell receptor beta chains originate from one sample sequenced in a study of blood T cells in healthy people across ages. Alongside a J-beta primer mix, a sample-barcoded 5' primer served in a second PCR lasting about 7 to 12 cycles. TCRdb redid the calling of the 5' RACE reads with MiXCR, one entry per CDR3 protein. Counted here are approximately 960,000 distinct CDR3 sequences, about 28% occurring once; the ten biggest clones make up approximately 10%. The same sample was also used in a study of T cells of mothers and their children.

The source material was blood. The source is a woman aged 35 to 49 in good health.

The chain uses TRBV5-1 and TRBJ1-2; D may be TRBD1 (5 bases). The CDR3 has 16 residues. Germline V gene lookup returns CDR1 SGHRS and CDR2 YFSETQ. The V and J ends lost 3 bases and 7 bases respectively, with 22 bases between them. The CDR3 nucleotides read TGCGCCAGCAGCTCTACATCGGTCAGTCGGGGCGCTGGCTACACCTTC. Protein sequence: CASSSTSVSRGAGYTF. Combining the CDR3 with reference TRBV5-1 and TRBJ1-2 gives the whole variable domain KAGVTQTPRYLIKTRGQQVTLSCSPISGHRSVSWYQQTPGQGLQFLFEYFSETQRNKGNFPGRFSGRQFSNSRSEMNVSTLELGDSALYLCASSSTSVSRGAGYTFGSGTRLTVV.

This clonotype was recorded at least ten times. This sequence joins TRBV4-3 and TRBJ1-1, with TRBD1 matching 8 bases. CDR3 size: 16 residues. Germline CDR1 LGHNA, CDR2 YSLEER. Trimming at V came to 1 base and at J to 1 base, leaving 5 bases not matched to a gene. This CDR3 is CASSQGTGRGNTEAFF. The CDR3 bases are TGCGCCAGCAGCCAAGGGACAGGGAGAGGGAACACTGAAGCTTTCTTT.

This clonotype has only a few counts. This CDR3 reads CASSQVSTGTSNQPQHF. The DNA for the CDR3 is TGCGCCAGCAGCCAAGTGTCGACAGGGACAAGCAATCAGCCCCAGCATTTT. The chain couples TRBV4-1 to TRBJ1-5; the match to TRBD1 covers 7 bases. Losses at the gene ends were 1 base for V and 1 base for J; bases not matched to a gene: 7. CDR1 and CDR2 (germline): MGHRA, YSYEKL. This CDR3 contains 17 residues.

The sample holds many counts of this clonotype. The V call is TRBV7-3, the J call TRBJ2-5; D remains unclear. The CDR3 spans 14 residues. Germline-derived CDR1 and CDR2 are SGHTA and FQGTGA. The ends were cut back, 2 bases at V and 0 bases at J, with 7 bases in the middle. In nucleotides, the CDR3 is TGTGCCAGCAGCTTAGGGTCAGACCAAGAGACCCAGTACTTC. It codes for CASSLGSDQETQYF.

This clonotype has only a few counts. V gene TRBV28 combines with J gene TRBJ2-6, with D possibly being TRBD2 (5 bases). The CDR3 has 17 amino acids. With 3 bases removed from V and 0 bases from J, the gap between germline ends came to 12 bases. Germline V gene data show CDR1 as MDHEN and CDR2 as SYDVKM. The CDR3 region is CASSFSGKSSGANVLTF. The CDR3 bases are TGTGCCAGCAGTTTTTCGGGAAAATCCTCTGGGGCCAACGTCCTGACTTTC.

This clonotype was seen more than once but under ten times. Given a much more abundant clone one base away, this may be a read error. The V call is TRBV20-1, the J call TRBJ2-5; D ambiguous. The germline V gene encodes CDR1 DFQATT and CDR2 SNEGSKA (reference sequence). V was shortened by 0 bases and J by 11 bases, with 25 bases between the two germline ends. This CDR3 has 16 amino acids. The CDR3 sequence is CSARDRYTAPYNEQYF. CDR3 sequence (DNA): TGCAGTGCTAGAGATCGATATACAGCCCCCTACAATGAGCAGTACTTC.

This chain links TRBV29-1 with TRBJ2-1, with TRBD2 identical over 8 bases. The germline V gene encodes CDR1 SQVTM and CDR2 ANQGSEA. Unmatched junction bases numbered 12, after V lost 7 bases and J lost 7 bases. This CDR3 is built from 14 residues. CDR3 nucleotides: TGCAGCGCCATTCGGGGGGGCCTAACTAATGAGCAGTTCTTC. Encoded protein: CSAIRGGLTNEQFF.

This clonotype showed up just a few times. The chain carries TRBV19 and TRBJ2-1; D unclear. Germline lookup yields CDR1 LNHDA and CDR2 SQIVND (reference sequence). V lost 4 bases and J lost 7, with 11 bases in between. The length of the CDR3 is 13 residues. The CDR3 here is CASSTGNENEQFF. CDR3 bases: TGTGCCAGTAGTACGGGTAACGAGAATGAGCAGTTCTTC.

This clonotype was counted only a few times. V usage is TRBV29-1 and J usage is TRBJ1-2; D remains ambiguous. The CDR3 has 13 amino acids. Germline V gene data show CDR1 as SQVTM and CDR2 as ANQGSEA. V lost 4 bases, J lost 5 bases, and 14 bases lay in between. The CDR3 coding sequence is TGCAGCGTTGCGTCAGTCTCAACGTATGGCTACACCTTC. Its translation is CSVASVSTYGYTF.

In its sample, this clonotype was seen many times. The chain uses TRBV9 and TRBJ1-1, with a weak D call TRBD1 (6 bases). The CDR3 runs to 14 residues. Germline V CDR1 and CDR2: SGDLS, YYNGEE. V shed 1 base and J shed 0 bases, with 7 bases lying between them. CDR3 loop: CASSVQGMNTEAFF. In DNA form, the CDR3 reads TGTGCCAGCAGCGTACAGGGGATGAACACTGAAGCTTTCTTT. The complete variable domain, with remaining parts taken from reference TRBV9 and TRBJ1-1, reads DSGVTQTPKHLITATGQRVTLRCSPRSGDLSVYWYQQSLDQGLQFLIQYYNGEERAKGNILERFSAQQFPDLHSELNLSSLELGDSALYFCASSVQGMNTEAFFGQGTRLTVV.

This clonotype was recorded at least ten times. This chain uses TRBV29-1 with TRBJ1-2; D perhaps matches TRBD1 (5 bases). Trimming removed 0 bases at V and 6 bases at J, with 11 bases between. The length of the CDR3 is 13 residues. From germline, CDR1 is SQVTM and CDR2 ANQGSEA. CDR3 region: CSVEDEGWHGYTF. The CDR3 DNA sequence: TGCAGCGTTGAAGACGAGGGGTGGCATGGCTACACCTTC.

CDR3 DNA: TGTGCCAGCAGCTCAACTCGGGGGACAGGGTCCTACGAGCAGTACTTC. Protein product: CASSSTRGTGSYEQYF. The rearrangement links TRBV7-9 to TRBJ2-7; 9 bases align to TRBD1. Germline-derived CDR1 and CDR2 are SEHNR and FQNEAQ (reference sequence). The CDR3 extends over 16 amino acids. V trimming: 4 bases; J trimming: 1 base; junction bases outside the gene matches: 8. Supplemented by reference TRBV7-9 and TRBJ2-7, the full variable domain reads DTGVSQNPRHKITKRGQNVTFRCDPISEHNRLYWYRQTLGQGPEFLTYFQNEAQLEKSRLLSDRFSAERPKGSFSTLEIQRTEQGDSAMYLCASSSTRGTGSYEQYFGPGTRLTVT.

The rearrangement links TRBV2 to TRBJ1-2; 11 nucleotides agree with TRBD1. This CDR3 spans 15 amino acids. Germline assignment: CDR1 SNHLY and CDR2 FYNNEI. Trimming at V came to 2 bases and at J to 4 bases, leaving 3 bases not matched to a gene. DNA for the CDR3: TGTGCCAGCAGTGAACGGACAGGGGGCTCCTATGGCTACACCTTC. Protein product: CASSERTGGSYGYTF.

This clonotype has a count of ten or more. This chain connects TRBV18 to TRBJ1-1; a weak D match, TRBD1 (5 bases). The germline V gene has CDR1 KGHSH and CDR2 LQKENI. The CDR3 has 12 amino acids. V was shortened by 5 bases and J by 3 bases, with 7 bases between the two germline ends. The CDR3 spells CASSIRDTEAFF. The CDR3 bases are TGTGCCAGCTCAATCAGGGACACTGAAGCTTTCTTT.

This clonotype turned up a few times. The rearrangement links TRBV7-2 to TRBJ2-5; D remains ambiguous. This CDR3 region has 15 residues. Germline V gene lookup returns CDR1 SGHTA and CDR2 FQGNSA. V was pared by 5 bases and J by 2 bases, with 15 bases between. Here the CDR3 reads CASSRARAIQETQYF. The DNA of the CDR3 is TGTGCCAGCAGCCGGGCACGGGCGATACAAGAGACCCAGTACTTC.

The rearrangement joins TRBV20-1 to TRBJ2-3, with TRBD2 matching over 12 bases. V lost 0 bases to trimming and J lost 2 bases; unmatched junction nucleotides: 9. The CDR3 has 18 residues. Germline V gene sequence: CDR1 DFQATT, CDR2 SNEGSKA (reference sequence). CDR3 sequence (DNA): TGCAGTGCTAGAGATCTCGCCCGACTAGCGGGGGTCACAGATACGCAGTATTTT. Translated, it gives CSARDLARLAGVTDTQYF.

Comment on this clonotype: Possible read error: a much larger clone is one base away. The V call is TRBV24-1, the J call TRBJ2-1, with 8 nucleotides matching TRBD2. Germline values: CDR1 KGHDR, CDR2 SFDVKD. Trimming removed 2 bases from V and 8 bases from J; junction bases left unmatched: 4. The CDR3 totals 14 residues. CDR3: CATSDCREGHEQFF. In nucleotides, the CDR3 is TGTGCCACCAGTGATTGCCGGGAGGGACATGAGCAGTTCTTC.

This chain uses TRBV28 with TRBJ2-7; D not certain. Germline CDR1 reads MDHEN; CDR2 reads SYDVKM. V shed 6 bases and J shed 3 bases, with 6 bases lying between them. The CDR3 spans 11 residues. CDR3 sequence: CASRAFYEQYF. The CDR3 DNA is TGTGCCAGCAGGGCGTTCTACGAGCAGTACTTC.

In regard to this clonotype: A much larger clone sits a single nucleotide away, making a read error possible. This chain connects TRBV28 to TRBJ1-2; D perhaps matches TRBD1 (5 bases). This CDR3 has 14 residues. Germline V gives CDR1 MDHEN, CDR2 SYDVKM. Trimming shortened V by 6 bases and J by 4 bases, and 15 bases separated the two germline ends. CDR3 in amino acids: CASSEPGLGYGYTF. The CDR3 DNA reads as TGTGCCAGCAGCGAGCCAGGGTTGGGCTATGGCTACACCTTC.